This entry lists 22 T cell receptor beta chains sequenced from one sample in a study of blood T cell repertoires in COVID-19. Assay: immunoSEQ multiplex PCR; the TCRdb copy retains only in-frame clones and omits some. The sample has approximately 210,000 clones; about 86% are singletons. The specimen sequenced was peripheral blood. Receptors originate from a woman aged 70-85 years with acute or convalescent COVID-19.

This sequence joins TRBV29-1 and TRBJ2-2, with TRBD1 identical over 12 bases. Trimming cost V 6 bases and J 1 base; bases outside gene matches: 9. This CDR3 is 17 amino acids long. The germline V gene encodes CDR1 SQVTM and CDR2 ANQGSEA. CDR3 nucleotide sequence: TGCAGCGTCAAGTCCCGGGACAGGGGGCGGAACACCGGGGAGCTGTTTTTT. This translates into CSVKSRDRGRNTGELFF.

This clone was seen once. This sequence joins TRBV19 and TRBJ2-1; D ambiguous. CDR1 and CDR2 (germline): LNHDA, SQIVND (reference sequence). The length of the CDR3 is 14 residues. V shed 8 bases and J shed 3 bases, with 14 bases lying between them. The chain's CDR3 is CASSPPRFYNEQFF. The CDR3 nucleotides read TGTGCCAGTTCCCCCCCTCGGTTCTACAATGAGCAGTTCTTC.

The V and J genes are TRBV7-2 and TRBJ2-7; a weak D match, TRBD1 (5 bases). The germline V gene has CDR1 SGHTA and CDR2 FQGNSA. The V end was cut by 5 bases, the J end by 0 bases, with 17 bases between. This CDR3 contains 16 residues. CDR3 sequence (DNA): TGTGCCAGCAGCGCCCACAGGTTCCCGACCTCCTACGAGCAGTACTTC. Translation: CASSAHRFPTSYEQYF.

The CDR3 bases are TGTGCCATCAGTGAGCCCGGAGGGCAGGGAGGACAGCCCCAGCATTTT. As protein: CAISEPGGQGGQPQHF. The chain is built from TRBV10-3 and TRBJ1-5, with a tentative D call TRBD1 (5 bases). In germline, CDR1 is ENHRY, CDR2 SYGVKD. This CDR3 is 16 amino acids long. Trimming cost V 2 bases and J 7 bases, with 18 bases left between them.

The chain combines TRBV27 with TRBJ1-5; D gene ambiguous. Trimming pared 6 bases from V and 2 bases from J, leaving 8 bases between. There are 13 residues in the CDR3. Germline V gene lookup returns CDR1 MNHEY and CDR2 SMNVEV (reference sequence). The CDR3 region has the DNA TGTGCCAGCAGCGACACAGGCAATCAGCCCCAGCATTTT. Encoded protein: CASSDTGNQPQHF.

This chain connects TRBV7-9 to TRBJ1-6, with D possibly matching TRBD1 (6 bases). Germline-derived CDR1 and CDR2 are SEHNR and FQNEAQ (reference sequence). This CDR3 region has 13 residues. The V gene lost 5 bases and the J gene lost 10 bases, with 12 bases spanning the gap. The CDR3 nucleotides are TGTGCCAGCAGCCAAGCGGGGGGCTCACCCCTCCACTTT. It codes for CASSQAGGSPLHF.

The chain recombines TRBV7-8 with TRBJ2-1; the D is unclear. This CDR3 contains 14 residues. Between the trimmed V and J ends, which lost 7 bases and 1 base, there was a span of 11 bases. The germline gives CDR1 SGHVS, CDR2 FQNEAQ. CDR3 coding DNA: TGTGCCAGCACCCCGGGTGATTCCTACAATGAGCAGTTCTTC. Amino acids: CASTPGDSYNEQFF.

Comment on this clone: A much larger clone lies a single base off, so this may be a read error. As the CDR3 is not closed by the conserved phenylalanine or tryptophan, this likely results from a read error. The V gene is TRBV5-4, the J gene TRBJ1-2; D is perhaps TRBD1 (6 bases). The length of the CDR3 is 19 residues. From germline, CDR1 is SGHNT and CDR2 YYREEE (reference sequence). The V and J ends lost 0 bases and 8 bases respectively, with 29 bases between them. CDR3 in amino acids: CASSLGARRLDSPSLGYTL. In DNA form, the CDR3 reads TGTGCCAGCAGCTTGGGGGCTAGGCGTCTGGACAGCCCTTCACTCGGCTACACCCTC.

Written as DNA, the CDR3 is TGTGCCAGCAGCCGCCTCGGGGGATTGGGACCTGGTTCACCCCTCCACTTT. Encoded protein: CASSRLGGLGPGSPLHF. This chain joins TRBV3-1 (or the pseudogene TRBV3-2) and TRBJ1-6; D might be TRBD1 (5 bases). Per the germline V gene, CDR1 is LGHDT and CDR2 is YNNKEL (reference sequence). V lost 4 bases, J lost 9 bases, and 22 bases lay in between. This CDR3 is built from 17 residues.

This chain uses TRBV28 with TRBJ2-1; weak D call: TRBD2 (6 bases). Germline V lookup: CDR1 MDHEN, CDR2 SYDVKM. This CDR3 contains 16 residues. V was shortened by 2 bases and J by 4 bases, with 15 bases between the two germline ends. CDR3 coding DNA: TGTGCCAGCAGTTTACCCCTGGCGGGATCATACAATGAGCAGTTCTTC. Translating it yields CASSLPLAGSYNEQFF.

The V call is TRBV5-5, the J call TRBJ2-1, with 7 bases aligning to TRBD1. The V gene's germline CDR1 is SGHKS and CDR2 YYEKEE (reference sequence). J gave up 2 bases and V 0 bases, and 2 bases lay outside the gene matches. This CDR3 spans 15 amino acids. The CDR3 region is CASSLEGQTYNEQFF. The CDR3 DNA reads as TGTGCCAGCAGCTTGGAGGGACAGACCTACAATGAGCAGTTCTTC.

CDR3 sequence (DNA): TGCGCCAGCAGTGAATCGACAGGGGCCCACGAGCAGTACTTC. It is translated as CASSESTGAHEQYF. The chain links TRBV10-1 to TRBJ2-7; 8 bases are shared with TRBD1. Germline CDR1 and CDR2: WNHNN and SYGVQD (reference sequence). This CDR3 has 14 residues. The junction had 6 bases not matched to a gene; V was cut back by 3 bases and J by 5 bases.

A few counts support this clone. The chain employs TRBV11-3 and TRBJ2-3; 10 bases match TRBD1. The J segment lost 3 bases and the V segment lost 5 bases, leaving 5 bases of the junction unmatched. CDR1 and CDR2 (germline): SGHNT, YENEEA. The CDR3 is 15 amino acids. The CDR3 DNA follows: TGTGCCAGCAGCGAGGGGACAGGGGTGACAGATACGCAGTATTTT. As protein: CASSEGTGVTDTQYF.

V is TRBV2 and J is TRBJ2-7; D possibly corresponds to TRBD1 (5 bases). The CDR3 length is 12 residues. The ends were cut back, 7 bases at V and 5 bases at J, with 12 bases in the middle. Germline V lookup: CDR1 SNHLY, CDR2 FYNNEI. CDR3 protein: CASTREVNEQYF. Here the CDR3 DNA reads TGTGCCAGCACCAGGGAAGTTAACGAGCAGTACTTC.

The chain has TRBV28 and TRBJ2-3; a possible D gene is TRBD2 (5 bases). Trimming took 1 base from V and 1 from J, leaving 9 bases between them. Germline values: CDR1 MDHEN, CDR2 SYDVKM. The CDR3 loop spans 15 amino acids. The CDR3 sequence: CASSLSVGGTDTQYF. DNA for the CDR3: TGTGCCAGCAGTTTATCCGTCGGGGGCACAGATACGCAGTATTTT.

The chain carries TRBV3-1 (or the pseudogene TRBV3-2) and TRBJ2-5; 7 bases are shared with TRBD2. Germline V gene sequence: CDR1 LGHDT, CDR2 YNNKEL (reference sequence). The CDR3 runs to 16 residues. The trim removed 4 bases at V and 4 bases at J, leaving 12 bases unmatched. Written as DNA, the CDR3 is TGTGCCAGCAGCCGAACGGGGGAGGGCCTCAGAGAGACCCAGTACTTC. Residues: CASSRTGEGLRETQYF.

The rearrangement links TRBV24-1 to TRBJ1-2; 7 nucleotides line up with TRBD1. This CDR3 has 14 residues. Germline CDR1 KGHDR, CDR2 SFDVKD. Trimming cost V 2 bases and J 4 bases; bases outside gene matches: 3. CDR3 in amino acids: CATSDSRGTYGYTF. The CDR3 DNA reads as TGTGCCACCAGTGATTCCAGGGGGACCTATGGCTACACCTTC.

A few counts support this clone. The V gene is TRBV4-1, the J gene TRBJ1-5; tentative D call: TRBD1 (5 bases). Germline lookup yields CDR1 MGHRA and CDR2 YSYEKL. The CDR3 loop spans 16 amino acids. V was trimmed by 0 bases and J by 6 bases, leaving 15 bases between them. In nucleotides, the CDR3 is TGCGCCAGCAGCCAAGATATTATGCTCGGGGGTCAGCCCCAGCATTTT. It yields the protein CASSQDIMLGGQPQHF.

J is TRBJ2-1 and V is TRBV5-1; D is ambiguous. The germline V gene has CDR1 SGHRS and CDR2 YFSETQ. Between the trimmed V and J ends, which lost 1 base and 0 bases, there was a span of 17 bases. The CDR3 length is 18 residues. CDR3 amino acids: CASSLRNARISSYNEQFF. The DNA of the CDR3 is TGCGCCAGCAGCTTGAGGAATGCGCGGATCAGCTCCTACAATGAGCAGTTCTTC.

The J gene is TRBJ1-4, the V gene TRBV18; no clear D. This CDR3 is 13 amino acids long. V was clipped by 8 bases and J by 4 bases, with 11 bases between them. CDR1 KGHSH and CDR2 LQKENI come from the germline V gene. CDR3 in DNA: TGTGCCAGCAACGAGCGAAATAATGAAAAACTGTTTTTT. Amino acids: CASNERNNEKLFF. Looking up the rest from reference TRBV18 and TRBJ1-4 gives the full variable domain: NAGVMQNPRHLVRRRGQEARLRCSPMKGHSHVYWYRQLPEEGLKFMVYLQKENIIDESGMPKERFSAEFPKEGPSILRIQQVVRGDSAAYFCASNERNNEKLFFGSGTQLSVL.

The chain employs TRBV11-3 and TRBJ1-1; D is unclear. CDR1 is SGHNT, CDR2 YENEEA, per germline. V lost 5 bases and J 8 bases, leaving 15 bases between the germline ends. The CDR3 contains 13 residues. The CDR3 sequence: CASSPPGEGEAFF. The CDR3, as DNA: TGTGCCAGCAGCCCCCCCGGGGAGGGAGAAGCTTTCTTT.

This clone has more than one count but fewer than ten. V gene TRBV18 combines with J gene TRBJ2-3; a weak D match, TRBD1 (5 bases). CDR3 length: 18 residues. V lost 1 base and J lost 0, with 17 bases in between. Germline assignment: CDR1 KGHSH and CDR2 LQKENI. CDR3 protein: CASSPLGATTISTDTQYF. In DNA, the CDR3 is TGTGCCAGCTCACCACTAGGGGCGACAACGATTAGCACAGATACGCAGTATTTT.